The T cell receptor beta chain under discussion was sequenced for a study of T cells in Graves' hyperthyroidism and ophthalmopathy. This CDR3 region has 15 residues. With V trimmed by 8 bases and J by 5 bases, 12 bases remained unmatched. Germline V CDR1 and CDR2: MNHNS, SASEGT. This clonotype was recorded many times. There were TCR beta CDR3 regions amplified from RNA transcripts. In the first-round RT-PCR of the TCR CDR3, the HTBI primer set was used. TCRdb itself ran the multiplex PCR reads through MiXCR, one entry per CDR3 protein. The sample carries about 420,000 distinct CDR3 sequences, roughly 13% recorded once.

Sequencing was done on a sample of blood. J is TRBJ1-1 and V is TRBV6-1; 9 bases agree with TRBD1. The receptor's source is a woman aged 18-29 years with Graves' hyperthyroidism. The CDR3 DNA reads TGTGCCAGCCGGACAGGGGTTAATTTGGGGACTGAAGCTTTCTTT. Translating gives CASRTGVNLGTEAFF.